The rows below give T cell receptor beta chains drawn from one sample of a study of monozygotic twins with inflammatory bowel disease. TCRdb re-called the 5' RACE reads, yielding one record per CDR3 amino acid sequence without DNA. This sample carries a few hundred thousand distinct CDR3 sequences, with 2.5% to 3% going to the ten biggest clones. The sequenced sample consisted of blood. The receptors derive from a human donor with ulcerative colitis or Crohn's disease, or a healthy co-twin of an affected twin (not recorded which). CDR3s include the opening cysteine and the closing phenylalanine or tryptophan.

TRBV5-4	TRBJ2-5	CASSLWTETQYF
TRBV28	TRBJ2-5	CASSLLARGLRETQYF
TRBV20-1	TRBJ2-1	CSARGGVAYNEQFF
TRBV5-6	TRBJ1-1	CASSFPRVGDTEAFF
TRBV5-1	TRBJ1-5	CASSPGVEYSQPQHF
TRBV20-1	TRBJ2-3	CSVPTGGTDTQYF
TRBV20-1	TRBJ1-6	CSARTELDSPLHF
TRBV5-1	TRBJ1-2	CASSLGRGDGYTF
TRBV24-1	TRBJ2-7	CATSDLTNNRARLSREQYF
TRBV27	TRBJ1-6	CASTHRGSHNSPLHF
TRBV9	TRBJ1-1	CASSVAFGHTEAFF
TRBV19	TRBJ2-1	CASSDPIAGGPYNEQFF
TRBV5-1	TRBJ1-2	CASSLAEGAGGYTF
TRBV7-9	TRBJ2-7	CALLPLRLRGTYEQYF
TRBV5-1	TRBJ2-7	CASSLDGGDGVGQYF
TRBV6-5	TRBJ2-2	CASNDRGGTGELFF
TRBV29-1	TRBJ1-2	CSAGLASGYGYTF
TRBV6-2/TRBV6-3	TRBJ2-7	CASRNRGRGAYEQYF
TRBV20-1	TRBJ2-7	CSARSRAEQYF
TRBV6-5	TRBJ2-2	CASSYSGNTGELFF
TRBV12-3/TRBV12-4	TRBJ2-2	CASSLLSGLGELFF
TRBV20-1	TRBJ1-1	CSARDWGGRQKNTEAFF
TRBV6-5	TRBJ2-5	CASSYSKSQGGWETQYF
TRBV20-1	TRBJ1-5	CSARFPRDNQPQHF
TRBV7-2	TRBJ1-6	CASRRLTYNSPLHF
TRBV5-1	TRBJ2-5	CASSLAVGTGYQETQYF
TRBV30	TRBJ2-1	CAWTGAGGPYNEQFF
TRBV7-9	TRBJ1-1	CASSSRLKADTEAFF
TRBV18	TRBJ1-1	CASSPRGGRVSPEAFF
TRBV9	TRBJ2-7	CASSISPGVYEQYF
TRBV18	TRBJ2-3	CASSPIMGSDTQYF
TRBV19	TRBJ2-7	CASRLSRDGLYEQYF
TRBV6-5	TRBJ2-2	CASSSRTSGGFANTGELFF
TRBV7-2	TRBJ2-3	CASSLAGQGVRTDTQYF
TRBV4-1	TRBJ2-7	CASSQDYGYEQYF
TRBV6-1	TRBJ2-1	CASSPGVVRGDNEQFF
TRBV9	TRBJ1-2	CASSVGNLYGYTF
TRBV5-1	TRBJ1-2	CASSSGGAGETLGYTF
TRBV5-5	TRBJ2-5	CASSFLSQTRGETQYF
TRBV18	TRBJ2-4	CASSLRTGNAKNIQYF
TRBV10-3	TRBJ2-3	CAISNSMGTDTQYF
TRBV10-3	TRBJ1-1	CAISPSGGGTEAFF
TRBV20-1	TRBJ1-5	CSATGQRPSAQHF
TRBV15	TRBJ2-1	CATSRDNNGFSQFF
TRBV6-5	TRBJ2-2	CASSSGTGFTGELFF
TRBV18	TRBJ1-5	CASSPQRHSNQPQHF
TRBV10-3	TRBJ2-7	CAISESGGPYEQYF
TRBV18	TRBJ1-1	CASSPRLTGGTEAFF
TRBV3-1	TRBJ1-5	CASSQSPWVRGYQPQHF
TRBV4-1	TRBJ1-1	CASSQDGHLNTEAFF
TRBV29-1	TRBJ2-3	CSVDQGDTQYF
TRBV6-5	TRBJ1-4	CAISYSNSEKLFF